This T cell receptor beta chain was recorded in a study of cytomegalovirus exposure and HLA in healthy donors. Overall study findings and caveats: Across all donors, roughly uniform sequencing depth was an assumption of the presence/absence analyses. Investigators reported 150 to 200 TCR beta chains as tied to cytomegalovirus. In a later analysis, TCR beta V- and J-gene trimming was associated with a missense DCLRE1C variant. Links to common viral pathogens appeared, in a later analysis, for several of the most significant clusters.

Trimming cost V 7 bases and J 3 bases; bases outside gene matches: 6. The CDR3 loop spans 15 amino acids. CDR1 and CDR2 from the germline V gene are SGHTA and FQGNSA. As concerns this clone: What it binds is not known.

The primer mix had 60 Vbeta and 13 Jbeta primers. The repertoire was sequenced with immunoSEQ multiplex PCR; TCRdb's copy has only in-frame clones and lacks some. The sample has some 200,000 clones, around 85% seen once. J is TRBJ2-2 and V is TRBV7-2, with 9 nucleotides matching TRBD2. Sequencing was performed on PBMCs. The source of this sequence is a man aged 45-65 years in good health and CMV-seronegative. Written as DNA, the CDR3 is TGTGCCAGCACCCCGACTAGCGGAGACACCGGGGAGCTGTTTTTT. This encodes CASTPTSGDTGELFF.